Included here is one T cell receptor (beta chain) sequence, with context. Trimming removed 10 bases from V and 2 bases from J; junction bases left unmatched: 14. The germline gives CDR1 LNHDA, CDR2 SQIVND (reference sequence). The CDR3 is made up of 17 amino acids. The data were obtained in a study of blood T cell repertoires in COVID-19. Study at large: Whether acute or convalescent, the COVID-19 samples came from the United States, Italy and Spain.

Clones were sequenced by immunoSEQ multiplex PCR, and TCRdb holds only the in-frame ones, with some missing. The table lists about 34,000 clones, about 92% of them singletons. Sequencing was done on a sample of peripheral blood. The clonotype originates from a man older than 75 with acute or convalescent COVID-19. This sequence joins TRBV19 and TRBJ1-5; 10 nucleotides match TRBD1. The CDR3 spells CATSRGQGGFGNQPQHF. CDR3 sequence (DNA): TGTGCCACCTCTCGCGGACAGGGGGGTTTTGGCAATCAGCCCCAGCATTTT.